Presented here are 29 T cell receptor beta chains from one specimen sequenced in a study of T cell responses to AZD1222 COVID-19 vaccine. The data were produced by immunoSEQ multiplex PCR, yet TCRdb's version contains in-frame clones alone and is incomplete. The repertoire includes 110,000 to 150,000 clones, 75% to 95% of them detected once, and more than 3% sits in the top ten. This material consisted of peripheral blood, taken on day 0 of AZD1222 vaccination. The source of these receptors is an adult in good health.

The chain recombines TRBV10-3 with TRBJ1-2; 7 bases are a match to TRBD1. The germline V gene has CDR1 ENHRY and CDR2 SYGVKD. The CDR3 sequence is 14 residues long. With 2 bases clipped from V and 4 bases from J, the junction kept 4 bases outside the gene matches. The CDR3 nucleotides are TGTGCCATCAGTGAGGACAGGGTGAGCTATGGCTACACCTTC. As protein: CAISEDRVSYGYTF.

J is TRBJ1-1 and V is TRBV5-1; D is ambiguous. Germline V gives CDR1 SGHRS, CDR2 YFSETQ. This CDR3 comprises 14 residues. The V end was cut by 4 bases, the J end by 2 bases, with 12 bases between. The DNA of the CDR3 is TGCGCCAGCAGCCCGGGTCCGAGTAACACTGAAGCTTTCTTT. Translated, it gives CASSPGPSNTEAFF.

The genes are TRBV7-2 and TRBJ1-2; D not certain. CDR3 size: 12 residues. Between the trimmed V and J ends, which lost 8 bases and 0 bases, there was a span of 7 bases. CDR1 is SGHTA and CDR2 is FQGNSA in the germline V gene. This CDR3 reads CASGQTNYGYTF. In DNA form, the CDR3 reads TGTGCCAGCGGGCAAACTAACTATGGCTACACCTTC.

This clone was detected only once. V is TRBV9 and J is TRBJ1-3; tentative D call: TRBD1 (6 bases). The CDR3 is 15 amino acids. Germline V gene data show CDR1 as SGDLS and CDR2 as YYNGEE. V was shortened by 3 bases and J by 3 bases, with 13 bases between the two germline ends. CDR3 nucleotides: TGTGCCAGCAGCGAAGCAGGGGTGCGTGGAAACACCATATATTTT. Translated, it gives CASSEAGVRGNTIYF. Based on the CDR3 plus reference TRBV9 and TRBJ1-3, the full variable domain is DSGVTQTPKHLITATGQRVTLRCSPRSGDLSVYWYQQSLDQGLQFLIQYYNGEERAKGNILERFSAQQFPDLHSELNLSSLELGDSALYFCASSEAGVRGNTIYFGEGSWLTVV.

The chain is built from TRBV15 and TRBJ2-5; 9 nucleotides line up with TRBD1. Unmatched junction bases numbered 6, after V lost 2 bases and J lost 5 bases. The CDR3 has 15 residues. CDR1 is LNHNV and CDR2 is YYDKDF in the germline V gene (reference sequence). CDR3 residues: CATSRLQGARETQYF. In DNA form, the CDR3 reads TGTGCCACCAGCAGATTACAGGGGGCGCGGGAGACCCAGTACTTC.

The chain has TRBV27 and TRBJ1-2; D may be TRBD1 (5 bases). Trimming took off 5 bases at V and 8 bases at J, with 15 bases between the two ends. Germline V lookup: CDR1 MNHEY, CDR2 SMNVEV (reference sequence). The length of the CDR3 is 13 residues. The CDR3 region is CASSARGARGYTF. The CDR3 region has the DNA TGTGCCAGCAGTGCTAGAGGGGCACGGGGCTACACCTTC.

The chain links TRBV11-3 to TRBJ2-7; D gene uncertain. The CDR3 has 14 residues. V was clipped by 3 bases and J by 1 base, with 10 bases between them. The germline V gene has CDR1 SGHNT and CDR2 YENEEA. The CDR3 nucleotides read TGTGCCAGCAGCTTCCACACCCGATCCTACGAGCAGTACTTC. Translated: CASSFHTRSYEQYF.

V is TRBV6-2 or TRBV6-3 and J is TRBJ1-1; D unresolved. CDR3 length: 16 residues. V was trimmed by 2 bases and J by 0 bases, leaving 13 bases between them. CDR1 and CDR2 from the germline V gene are MNHEY and SVGEGT. The CDR3 region is CASSYVRTTLNTEAFF. DNA for the CDR3: TGTGCCAGCAGTTACGTTCGGACGACTTTGAACACTGAAGCTTTCTTT.

The rearrangement uses TRBV4-1 and TRBJ1-2; D ambiguous. The germline CDR1 and CDR2 sequences are MGHRA and YSYEKL. The CDR3 is 12 amino acids. Trimming shortened V by 1 base and J by 6 bases, and 6 bases separated the two germline ends. CDR3: CASSQGNDGYTF. In DNA form, the CDR3 reads TGCGCCAGCAGCCAAGGGAACGATGGCTACACCTTC.

J is TRBJ1-1 and V is TRBV7-3; D unclear. The CDR3 consists of 13 residues. Germline V CDR1 and CDR2: SGHTA, FQGTGA. Trimming left V 2 bases short and J 1 base short, with 5 bases between. The CDR3 spells CASSLSQNTEAFF. In DNA, the CDR3 is TGTGCCAGCAGCTTATCTCAGAACACTGAAGCTTTCTTT. The full variable domain, its missing parts supplied by reference TRBV7-3 and TRBJ1-1, is GAGVSQTPSNKVTEKGKYVELRCDPISGHTALYWYRQSLGQGPEFLIYFQGTGAADDSGLPNDRFFAVRPEGSVSTLKIQRTERGDSAVYLCASSLSQNTEAFFGQGTRLTVV.

The rearrangement uses TRBV13 and TRBJ2-5; D unclear. The V end lost 5 bases, the J end lost 4 bases, and 11 bases lay between the germline ends. Germline V gene sequence: CDR1 PRHDT, CDR2 FYEKMQ (reference sequence). There are 13 residues in the CDR3. The CDR3 DNA reads TGTGCCAGCAGCCGGACCCCCCGAGAGACCCAGTACTTC. Protein: CASSRTPRETQYF.

V is TRBV19 and J is TRBJ2-1, with 10 positions matching TRBD1. The length of the CDR3 is 14 residues. V trimming: 5 bases; J trimming: 6 bases; junction bases outside the gene matches: 4. Germline V CDR1 and CDR2: LNHDA, SQIVND (reference sequence). The CDR3 region has the DNA TGTGCCAGTAGTCATGGGACAGGGGTCAATGAGCAGTTCTTC. It specifies CASSHGTGVNEQFF.

The rearrangement uses TRBV5-5 and TRBJ2-7; D is perhaps TRBD2 (6 bases). This CDR3 comprises 15 residues. V was shortened by 4 bases and J by 3 bases, with 17 bases between the two germline ends. CDR1 SGHKS and CDR2 YYEKEE come from the germline V gene (reference sequence). The CDR3 DNA follows: TGTGCCAGCAGCATAATCACCGGGGGTGGCTACGAGCAGTACTTC. Encoded protein: CASSIITGGGYEQYF.

This clone showed up just a few times. The chain couples TRBV4-2 to TRBJ1-1, with TRBD1 matching 7 bases. The J segment lost 4 bases and the V segment lost 0 bases, leaving 5 bases of the junction unmatched. Germline V CDR1 and CDR2: LGHNA, YNFKEQ. This CDR3 spans 15 amino acids. CDR3 nucleotide sequence: TGTGCCAGCAGCCAAGAGGAGGGGGCCAGCACTGAAGCTTTCTTT. Translating gives CASSQEEGASTEAFF.

The rearrangement uses TRBV7-2 and TRBJ1-5; D gene unclear. This CDR3 comprises 13 residues. Trimming removed 4 bases at V and 7 bases at J, with 11 bases between. CDR1 and CDR2 from the germline V gene are SGHTA and FQGNSA. In DNA form, the CDR3 reads TGTGCCAGCAGCTGGACCGACCTGCAGCCCCAGCATTTT. Amino acid sequence: CASSWTDLQPQHF.

V gene TRBV30 combines with J gene TRBJ2-1, with 12 bases aligning to TRBD2. From germline, CDR1 is GTSNPN and CDR2 SVGIG (reference sequence). J gave up 9 bases and V 7 bases, and 7 bases lay outside the gene matches. CDR3 length: 13 amino acids. The DNA of the CDR3 is TGTGCCTTTCTAGCGGGGGGGCCTGGTGAGCAGTTCTTC. It specifies CAFLAGGPGEQFF.

The CDR3 region has the DNA TGTGCCAGCAGTCGCGGGACAGGGAATGAAAAACTGTTTTTT. Translated: CASSRGTGNEKLFF. The chain recombines TRBV6-2 or TRBV6-3 with TRBJ1-4, with TRBD1 identical over 9 bases. The V gene's germline CDR1 is MNHEY and CDR2 SVGEGT. CDR3 length: 14 amino acids. The ends lost 5 bases at V and 5 bases at J; junction bases unmatched: 3.

The chain's CDR3 is CASSYGTGSSYEQYF. Here the CDR3 DNA reads TGTGCCAGCAGCTACGGGACAGGGAGCTCCTACGAGCAGTACTTC. The chain links TRBV7-2 to TRBJ2-7; 9 bases map to TRBD1. V dropped 4 bases and J dropped 0; count of bases not matched to a gene: 4. The germline CDR1 and CDR2 sequences are SGHTA and FQGNSA. CDR3 length: 15 amino acids.

This clone was counted only a few times. The rearrangement joins TRBV9 to TRBJ2-7; D tentatively fits TRBD1 or TRBD2 (6 bases each). The V gene's germline CDR1 is SGDLS and CDR2 YYNGEE. The CDR3 is 15 amino acids. V was shortened by 4 bases and J by 2 bases, with 16 bases between the two germline ends. The CDR3 bases are TGTGCCAGCAGCCCCGCTCCGGAGGGGGCCTACGAGCAGTACTTC. Its protein product is CASSPAPEGAYEQYF.

The chain recombines TRBV9 with TRBJ2-2; no firm D call. Germline-derived CDR1 and CDR2 are SGDLS and YYNGEE. The CDR3 runs to 14 residues. V was shortened by 0 bases and J by 5 bases, with 8 bases between the two germline ends. The CDR3 DNA sequence: TGTGCCAGCAGCGTAGTCGGGCGTACCGGGGAGCTGTTTTTT. Its translation is CASSVVGRTGELFF. Looking up the rest from reference TRBV9 and TRBJ2-2 gives the full variable domain: DSGVTQTPKHLITATGQRVTLRCSPRSGDLSVYWYQQSLDQGLQFLIQYYNGEERAKGNILERFSAQQFPDLHSELNLSSLELGDSALYFCASSVVGRTGELFFGEGSRLTVL.

This clone is labeled medium-sized. J is TRBJ2-1 and V is TRBV4-2; 9 positions agree with TRBD2. The CDR3 sequence is 15 residues long. Germline CDR1 LGHNA, CDR2 YNFKEQ. V was clipped by 6 bases and J by 2 bases; unmatched bases: 5. DNA for the CDR3: TGTGCCAGCAGGGTGGCGGGGGGGACCTACAATGAGCAGTTCTTC. It translates to CASRVAGGTYNEQFF.

The genes are TRBV4-1 and TRBJ2-3; TRBD2 agrees at 11 bases. Per the germline V gene, CDR1 is MGHRA and CDR2 is YSYEKL. CDR3 size: 15 residues. V trimming: 5 bases; J trimming: 3 bases; junction bases outside the gene matches: 4. CDR3 nucleotide sequence: TGCGCCAGCAGCAAACGACTAGCGGGGACAGATACGCAGTATTTT. As protein: CASSKRLAGTDTQYF.

A remark on this clone: The junction shows a germline mismatch at one end, possibly a read error. The CDR3, as DNA: TGTGCTAGCAGCCCCTCCCGACTAGCGGGAGGAAACCAAGAGACCCAGTACTTC. As protein: CASSPSRLAGGNQETQYF. The gene calls are TRBV7-7 and TRBJ2-5; 13 bases align to TRBD2. The V gene's germline CDR1 is SSHAT and CDR2 FNYEAQ (reference sequence). This CDR3 has 18 residues.

The V gene is TRBV4-1, the J gene TRBJ1-1; 7 nucleotides match TRBD1. Per germline, CDR1 MGHRA and CDR2 YSYEKL. CDR3 length equals 13 residues. The J segment lost 6 bases and the V segment lost 1 base, leaving 2 bases of the junction unmatched. The chain's CDR3 is CASSQGQGPEAFF. For the CDR3, the DNA is TGCGCCAGCAGCCAAGGACAGGGCCCTGAAGCTTTCTTT.

V usage is TRBV5-1 and J usage is TRBJ1-1; tentatively, D is TRBD1 (5 bases). The V end was cut by 0 bases, the J end by 4 bases, with 10 bases between. The V gene's germline CDR1 is SGHRS and CDR2 YFSETQ. The CDR3 has 14 residues. CDR3 region: CASSLARAATEAFF. The CDR3 DNA sequence: TGCGCCAGCAGCTTGGCCAGGGCGGCCACTGAAGCTTTCTTT.

The chain is built from TRBV11-2 and TRBJ2-3; D is possibly TRBD1 (5 bases). The CDR3 runs to 13 residues. CDR1 and CDR2 (germline): SGHAT, FQNNGV. V lost 3 bases to trimming and J lost 4 bases, with 8 bases between them. CDR3 in DNA: TGTGCCAGCAGCTTTGCAGGGTCAGATACGCAGTATTTT. This gives the protein CASSFAGSDTQYF.

The CDR3 DNA reads TGTGCCAGCTTCCCCCGTGACAGGGCGAGAGGTGAAGCTTTCTTT. This gives the protein CASFPRDRARGEAFF. V is TRBV27 and J is TRBJ1-1; the match to TRBD1 covers 7 bases. This CDR3 spans 15 amino acids. The germline V gene has CDR1 MNHEY and CDR2 SMNVEV (reference sequence). J gave up 7 bases and V 8 bases, and 16 bases lay outside the gene matches.

The chain combines TRBV6-6 with TRBJ2-1; 12 bases match TRBD2. Per the germline V gene, CDR1 is MNHNY and CDR2 is SVGAGI (reference sequence). V lost 6 bases, J lost 8 bases, and 8 bases stayed unmatched. The CDR3 runs to 15 residues. The CDR3 region has the DNA TGTGCCAGCAGGCAGGGACTAGCGGGCGGCGATGAGCAGTTCTTC. This sequence encodes CASRQGLAGGDEQFF.

The chain links TRBV5-5 to TRBJ2-3, with a tentative D call TRBD2 (7 bases). Trimming left V 0 bases short and J 1 base short, with 12 bases between. Germline V gene data show CDR1 as SGHKS and CDR2 as YYEKEE (reference sequence). The CDR3 spans 16 residues. This CDR3 reads CASSLGEGVGTDTQYF. CDR3 nucleotide sequence: TGTGCCAGCAGCTTGGGGGAGGGGGTAGGCACAGATACGCAGTATTTT.